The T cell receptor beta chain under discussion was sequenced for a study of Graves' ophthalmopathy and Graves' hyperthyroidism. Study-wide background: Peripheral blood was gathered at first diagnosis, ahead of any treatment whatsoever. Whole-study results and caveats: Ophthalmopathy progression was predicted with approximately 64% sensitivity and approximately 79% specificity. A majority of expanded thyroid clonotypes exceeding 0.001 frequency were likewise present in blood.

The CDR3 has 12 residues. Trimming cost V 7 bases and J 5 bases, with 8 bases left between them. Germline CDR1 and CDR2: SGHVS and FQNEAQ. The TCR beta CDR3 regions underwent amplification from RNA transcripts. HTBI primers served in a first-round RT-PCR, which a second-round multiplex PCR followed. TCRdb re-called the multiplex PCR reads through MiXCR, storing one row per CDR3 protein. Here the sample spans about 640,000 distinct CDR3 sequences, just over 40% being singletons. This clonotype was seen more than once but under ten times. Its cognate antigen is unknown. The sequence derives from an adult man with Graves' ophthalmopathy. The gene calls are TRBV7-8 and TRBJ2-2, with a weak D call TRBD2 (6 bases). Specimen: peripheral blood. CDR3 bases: TGTGCCAGCAATGGGGGGACCGGGGAGCTGTTTTTT. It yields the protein CASNGGTGELFF.